The rows below give T cell receptor beta chains drawn from one sample of a study of blood T cell repertoires in COVID-19. Sequenced by immunoSEQ multiplex PCR; TCRdb stores in-frame clones only, minus some. The sample lists over 300,000 clones, around 88% seen once, with under 2% in the top ten. Specimen: peripheral blood. Every receptor here comes from a woman between 45 and 65 years old with acute or convalescent COVID-19. CDR3s include the opening cysteine and the closing phenylalanine or tryptophan. The D gene is left open where the match is weak. Rows give clone size only sometimes, using once, few, many, or a class for an expanded clone.

V	size	J	D	CDR3	DNA
TRBV16	NA	TRBJ1-4	NA	CASSQSIARTNEKLFF	TGTGCCAGCAGCCAAAGTATTGCGCGGACTAATGAAAAACTGTTTTTT
TRBV19	NA	TRBJ2-2	TRBD2	CASIPSGSLGELFF	TGTGCCAGTATTCCTAGCGGGAGCCTGGGGGAGCTGTTTTTT
TRBV5-8	NA	TRBJ2-3	TRBD2	CASSRRGLAGGFTDTQYF	TGTGCCAGCAGCCGGAGGGGACTAGCGGGAGGTTTCACAGATACGCAGTATTTT
TRBV7-9	NA	TRBJ2-3	NA	CASSGIAERGDTQYF	TGTGCCAGCAGCGGAATAGCGGAAAGGGGAGATACGCAGTATTTT
TRBV7-9	NA	TRBJ1-1	NA	CASSFAGGTEAFF	TGTGCCAGCAGCTTCGCCGGGGGCACTGAAGCTTTCTTT
TRBV28	NA	TRBJ2-7	TRBD1	CASSIAGTAYEQYF	TGTGCCAGCAGCATCGCCGGGACAGCTTACGAGCAGTACTTC
TRBV6-6	NA	TRBJ2-7	NA	CASSYPFSGSIGEQYF	TGTGCCAGCAGTTACCCTTTTAGCGGCAGTATCGGGGAGCAGTACTTC
TRBV5-1	NA	TRBJ1-6	NA	CASSLALEGFANSPLHF	TGCGCCAGCAGCTTGGCGCTGGAGGGTTTCGCTAATTCACCCCTCCACTTT
TRBV28	NA	TRBJ1-3	NA	CASSFSYRKAGNTIYF	TGTGCCAGCAGTTTCTCGTACAGGAAGGCTGGAAACACCATATATTTT
TRBV18	NA	TRBJ1-1	NA	CASSPYSQNTEAFF	TGTGCCAGCTCACCATATAGCCAGAACACTGAAGCTTTCTTT
TRBV28	NA	TRBJ1-5	TRBD1	CASSATGGENNQPQHF	TGTGCCAGCAGTGCGACAGGGGGCGAAAACAATCAGCCCCAGCATTTT
TRBV7-6	NA	TRBJ1-4	TRBD1	CASSLFSGTGRREGEKLFF	TGTGCCAGCAGCTTATTTTCCGGGACAGGGAGGCGAGAGGGGGAAAAACTGTTTTTT
TRBV4-2	NA	TRBJ1-1	NA	CASSQETTTLNTEAFF	TGTGCCAGCAGCCAAGAGACAACAACACTGAACACTGAAGCTTTCTTT
TRBV13	NA	TRBJ2-1	TRBD2	CASSSGLADYNEQFF	TGTGCCAGCAGCTCGGGACTAGCAGATTACAATGAGCAGTTCTTC
TRBV21-1	NA	TRBJ1-6	NA	CASSKVPGTGRSYNSPLHF	TGTGCCAGCAGCAAAGTCCCCGGGACAGGAAGATCCTATAATTCACCCCTCCACTTT
TRBV29-1	NA	TRBJ2-7	NA	CSVEFGSYEQYF	TGCAGCGTTGAATTTGGCTCGTACGAGCAGTACTTC
TRBV7-6	NA	TRBJ1-6	TRBD1	CASSLDRGSPLHF	TGTGCCAGCAGCTTAGACAGGGGTTCACCCCTCCACTTT
TRBV9	NA	TRBJ2-3	NA	CASSVAPSGRTDTQYF	TGTGCCAGCAGCGTAGCCCCCAGCGGCCGCACAGATACGCAGTATTTT
TRBV14	NA	TRBJ2-7	TRBD1	CASSPTTGANPYEQYF	TGTGCCAGCAGTCCAACAACAGGGGCCAACCCCTACGAGCAGTACTTC
TRBV7-3	NA	TRBJ2-5	TRBD2	CASSPTAGGQETQYF	TGTGCCAGCAGCCCCACGGCGGGGGGCCAAGAGACCCAGTACTTC
TRBV3-1/TRBV3-2	NA	TRBJ2-5	NA	CASSQDRQETQYF	TGTGCCAGCAGCCAAGACAGACAAGAGACCCAGTACTTC
TRBV10-3	NA	TRBJ1-5	NA	CAFGRNNQPQHF	TGTGCCTTCGGGAGAAACAATCAGCCCCAGCATTTT
TRBV28	once	TRBJ1-3	TRBD1	CASTLTGPGNTIYF	TGTGCCAGCACCCTGACAGGGCCCGGAAACACCATATATTTT
TRBV15	NA	TRBJ2-7	NA	CATSRGTDSYEQYF	TGTGCCACCAGCAGAGGGACAGACTCCTACGAGCAGTACTTC
TRBV11-1	NA	TRBJ2-7	TRBD2	CASSLTGVAGDEQYF	TGTGCCAGCAGCTTAACTGGGGTAGCGGGGGACGAGCAGTACTTC
TRBV28	NA	TRBJ2-7	TRBD2	CASSSPGTSGGSSYEQYF	TGTGCCAGCAGTTCCCCCGGGACTAGCGGGGGCAGCTCCTACGAGCAGTACTTC
TRBV2	NA	TRBJ1-5	TRBD1	CASSARDRGQPQHF	TGTGCCAGCAGCGCCCGGGACAGAGGTCAGCCCCAGCATTTT